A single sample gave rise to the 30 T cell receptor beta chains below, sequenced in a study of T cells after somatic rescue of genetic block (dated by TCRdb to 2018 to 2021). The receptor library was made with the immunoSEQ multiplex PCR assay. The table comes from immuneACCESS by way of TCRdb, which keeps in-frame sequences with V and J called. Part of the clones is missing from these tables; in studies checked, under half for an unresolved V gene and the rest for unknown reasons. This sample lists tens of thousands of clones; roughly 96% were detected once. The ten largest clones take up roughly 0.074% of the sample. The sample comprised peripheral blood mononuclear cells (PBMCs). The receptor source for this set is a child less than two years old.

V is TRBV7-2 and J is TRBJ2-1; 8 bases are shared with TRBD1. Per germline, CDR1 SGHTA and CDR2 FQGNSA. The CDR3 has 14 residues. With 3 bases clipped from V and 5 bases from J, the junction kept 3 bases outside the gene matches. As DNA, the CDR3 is TGTGCCAGCAGCTTGCAGGGGGCCAACAATGAGCAGTTCTTC. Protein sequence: CASSLQGANNEQFF.

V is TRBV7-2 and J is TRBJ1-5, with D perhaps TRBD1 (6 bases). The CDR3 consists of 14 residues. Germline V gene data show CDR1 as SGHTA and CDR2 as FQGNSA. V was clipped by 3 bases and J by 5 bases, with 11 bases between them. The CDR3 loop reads CASSLGHPHQPQHF. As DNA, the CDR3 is TGTGCCAGCAGCTTGGGACACCCTCATCAGCCCCAGCATTTT.

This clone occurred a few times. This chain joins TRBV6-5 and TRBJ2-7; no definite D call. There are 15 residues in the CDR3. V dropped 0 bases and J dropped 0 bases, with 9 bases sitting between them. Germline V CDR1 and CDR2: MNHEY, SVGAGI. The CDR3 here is CASSYSPLGSYEQYF. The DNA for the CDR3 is TGTGCCAGCAGTTACTCGCCATTGGGCTCCTACGAGCAGTACTTC.

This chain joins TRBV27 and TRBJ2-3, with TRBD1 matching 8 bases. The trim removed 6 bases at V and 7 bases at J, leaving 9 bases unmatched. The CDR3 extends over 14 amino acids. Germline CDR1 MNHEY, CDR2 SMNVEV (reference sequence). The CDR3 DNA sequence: TGTGCCAGCAGACGGACAGGGAGCGGATATACGCAGTATTTT. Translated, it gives CASRRTGSGYTQYF.

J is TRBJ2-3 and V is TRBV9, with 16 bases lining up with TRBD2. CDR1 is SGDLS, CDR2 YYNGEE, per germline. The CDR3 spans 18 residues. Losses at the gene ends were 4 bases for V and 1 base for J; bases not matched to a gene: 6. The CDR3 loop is CASSTGTSGRVGTDTQYF. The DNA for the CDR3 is TGTGCCAGCAGCACCGGGACTAGCGGGAGGGTCGGCACAGATACGCAGTATTTT.

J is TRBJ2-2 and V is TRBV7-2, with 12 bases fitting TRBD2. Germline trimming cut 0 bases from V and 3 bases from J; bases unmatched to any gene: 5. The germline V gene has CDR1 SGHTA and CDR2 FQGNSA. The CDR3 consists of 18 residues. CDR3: CASSLAALAGGYTGELFF. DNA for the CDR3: TGTGCCAGCAGCTTAGCTGCGCTAGCGGGAGGGTACACCGGGGAGCTGTTTTTT.

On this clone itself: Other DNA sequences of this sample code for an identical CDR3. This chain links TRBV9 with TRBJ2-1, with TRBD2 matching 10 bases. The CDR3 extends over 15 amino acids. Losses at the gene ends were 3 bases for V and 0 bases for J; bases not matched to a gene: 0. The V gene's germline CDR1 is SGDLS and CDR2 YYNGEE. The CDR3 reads CASSASGSSYNEQFF. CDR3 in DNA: TGTGCCAGCAGCGCTAGCGGGAGCTCCTACAATGAGCAGTTCTTC.

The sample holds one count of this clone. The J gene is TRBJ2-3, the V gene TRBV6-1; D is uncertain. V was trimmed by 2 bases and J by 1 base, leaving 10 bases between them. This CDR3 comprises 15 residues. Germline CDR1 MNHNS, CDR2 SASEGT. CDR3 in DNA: TGTGCCAGCAGTGAAAGGGCGTCGGGCACAGATACGCAGTATTTT. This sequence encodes CASSERASGTDTQYF.

The CDR3: CASSLASGPTGTQYF. Here the CDR3 DNA reads TGCGCCAGCAGCTTGGCGTCGGGACCGACTGGGACCCAGTACTTC. J is TRBJ2-5 and V is TRBV5-1, with D perhaps assigned TRBD1 or TRBD2 (5 bases each). Germline loops: CDR1 SGHRS, CDR2 YFSETQ. V lost 0 bases, J lost 7 bases, and 16 bases lay in between. This CDR3 spans 15 amino acids.

In DNA form, the CDR3 reads TGTGCCAGCAGCTTGGGCACCTACGAGCAGTACTTC. Translated: CASSLGTYEQYF. The chain recombines TRBV5-6 with TRBJ2-7; D not resolved. The CDR3 totals 12 residues. Germline V gene lookup returns CDR1 SGHDT and CDR2 YYEEEE. V lost 0 bases and J lost 2, with 3 bases in between. The whole variable domain, filled in from reference TRBV5-6 and TRBJ2-7, reads DAGVTQSPTHLIKTRGQQVTLRCSPKSGHDTVSWYQQALGQGPQFIFQYYEEEERQRGNFPDRFSGHQFPNYSSELNVNALLLGDSALYLCASSLGTYEQYFGPGTRLTVT.

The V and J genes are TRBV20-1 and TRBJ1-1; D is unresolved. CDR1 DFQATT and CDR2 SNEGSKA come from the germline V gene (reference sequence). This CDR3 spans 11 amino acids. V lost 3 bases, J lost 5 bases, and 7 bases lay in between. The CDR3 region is CSASLETEAFF. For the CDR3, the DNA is TGCAGTGCTAGTTTGGAGACTGAAGCTTTCTTT.

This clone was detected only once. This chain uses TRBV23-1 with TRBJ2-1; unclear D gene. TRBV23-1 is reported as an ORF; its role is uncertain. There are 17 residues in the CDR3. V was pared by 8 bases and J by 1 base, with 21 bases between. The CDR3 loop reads CASDKGTALRSYNEQFF. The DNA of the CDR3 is TGCGCCAGCGATAAGGGAACAGCCCTGAGATCCTACAATGAGCAGTTCTTC.

The CDR3 region has the DNA TGTGCCAGCAGTTTACGGGAGGGAGGTAGCACTGAAGCTTTCTTT. It specifies CASSLREGGSTEAFF. The chain recombines TRBV27 with TRBJ1-1; D gene ambiguous. The germline V gene has CDR1 MNHEY and CDR2 SMNVEV (reference sequence). The CDR3 loop spans 15 amino acids. V lost 2 bases and J lost 4, with 14 bases in between.

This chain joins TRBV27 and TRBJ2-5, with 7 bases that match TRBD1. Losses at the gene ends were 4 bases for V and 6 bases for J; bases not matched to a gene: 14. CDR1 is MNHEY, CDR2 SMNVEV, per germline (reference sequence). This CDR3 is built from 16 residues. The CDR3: CASSSLGQPNWQTQYF. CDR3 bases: TGTGCCAGCAGTTCCCTGGGACAGCCAAACTGGCAGACCCAGTACTTC.

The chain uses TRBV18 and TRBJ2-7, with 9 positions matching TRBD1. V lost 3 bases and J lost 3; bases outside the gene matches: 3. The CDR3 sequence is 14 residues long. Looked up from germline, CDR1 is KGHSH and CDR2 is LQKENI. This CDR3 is CASSPRDRVYEQYF. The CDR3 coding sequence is TGTGCCAGCTCACCCCGGGACAGGGTCTACGAGCAGTACTTC.

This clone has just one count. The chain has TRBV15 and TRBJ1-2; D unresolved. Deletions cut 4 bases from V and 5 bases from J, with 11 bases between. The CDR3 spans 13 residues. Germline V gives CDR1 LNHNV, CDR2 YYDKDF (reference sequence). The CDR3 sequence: CATSTTSFYGYTF. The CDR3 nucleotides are TGTGCCACCAGCACCACCTCGTTTTATGGCTACACCTTC.

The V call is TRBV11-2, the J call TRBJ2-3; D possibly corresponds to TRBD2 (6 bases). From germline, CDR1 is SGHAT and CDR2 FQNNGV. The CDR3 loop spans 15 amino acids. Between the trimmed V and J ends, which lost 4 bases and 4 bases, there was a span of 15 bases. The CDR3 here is CASSSRENRPDTQYF. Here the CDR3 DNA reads TGTGCCAGCAGCTCCCGGGAGAACCGACCAGATACGCAGTATTTT.

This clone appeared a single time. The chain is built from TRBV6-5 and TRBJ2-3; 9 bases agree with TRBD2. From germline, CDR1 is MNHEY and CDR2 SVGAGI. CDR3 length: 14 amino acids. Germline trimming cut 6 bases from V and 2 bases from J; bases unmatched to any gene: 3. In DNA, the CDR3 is TGTGCCAGCAGAGGCGGGAGGGCCACAGATACGCAGTATTTT. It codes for CASRGGRATDTQYF.

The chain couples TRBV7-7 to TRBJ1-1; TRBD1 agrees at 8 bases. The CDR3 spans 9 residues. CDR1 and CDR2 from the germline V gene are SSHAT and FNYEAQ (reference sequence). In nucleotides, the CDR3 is TGTGCTATAGACAGGGGCGCTTTCTTT. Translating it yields CAIDRGAFF. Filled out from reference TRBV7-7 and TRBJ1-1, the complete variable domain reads GAGVSQSPRYKVTKRGQDVTLRCDPISSHATLYWYQQALGQGPEFLTYFNYEAQPDKSGLPSDRFSAERPEGSISTLTIQRTEQRDSAMYRCAIDRGAFFGQGTRLTVV.

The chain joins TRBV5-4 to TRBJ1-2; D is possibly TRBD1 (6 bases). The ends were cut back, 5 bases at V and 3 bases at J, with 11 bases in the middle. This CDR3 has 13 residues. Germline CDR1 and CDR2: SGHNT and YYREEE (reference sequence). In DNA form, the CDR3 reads TGTGCCAGCAGTCGTTACAGGGACTATGGCTACACCTTC. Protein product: CASSRYRDYGYTF. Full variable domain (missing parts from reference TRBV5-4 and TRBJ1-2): ETGVTQSPTHLIKTRGQQVTLRCSSQSGHNTVSWYQQALGQGPQFIFQYYREEENGRGNFPPRFSGLQFPNYSSELNVNALELDDSALYLCASSRYRDYGYTFGSGTRLTVV.

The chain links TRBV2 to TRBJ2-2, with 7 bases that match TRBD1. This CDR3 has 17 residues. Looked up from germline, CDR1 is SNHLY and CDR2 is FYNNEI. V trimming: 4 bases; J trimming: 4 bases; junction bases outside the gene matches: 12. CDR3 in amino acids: CASSGFGQAAGTGELFF. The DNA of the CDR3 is TGTGCCAGCAGTGGATTTGGACAGGCTGCGGGCACCGGGGAGCTGTTTTTT. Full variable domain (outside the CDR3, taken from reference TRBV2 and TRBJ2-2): EPEVTQTPSHQVTQMGQEVILRCVPISNHLYFYWYRQILGQKVEFLVSFYNNEISEKSEIFDDQFSVERPDGSNFTLKIRSTKLEDSAMYFCASSGFGQAAGTGELFFGEGSRLTVL.

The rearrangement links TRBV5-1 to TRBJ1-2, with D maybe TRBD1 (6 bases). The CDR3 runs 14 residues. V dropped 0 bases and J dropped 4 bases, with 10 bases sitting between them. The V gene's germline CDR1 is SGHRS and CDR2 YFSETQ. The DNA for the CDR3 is TGCGCCAGCAGCTTGGGTAACAGGGTCTATGGCTACACCTTC. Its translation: CASSLGNRVYGYTF.

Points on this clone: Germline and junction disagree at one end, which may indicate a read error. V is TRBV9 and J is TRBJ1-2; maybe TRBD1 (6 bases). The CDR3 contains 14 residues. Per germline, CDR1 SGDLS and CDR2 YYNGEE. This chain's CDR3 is CASRVAGEVGGYTF. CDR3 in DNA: TGTGCCAGCAGAGTAGCAGGGGAAGTAGGAGGCTACACCTTC.

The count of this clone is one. CDR3 protein: CASSLKQGASGYTF. For the CDR3, the DNA is TGCGCCAGCAGCCTCAAACAGGGGGCTAGTGGCTACACCTTC. This chain links TRBV4-1 with TRBJ1-2, with TRBD1 identical over 9 bases. The CDR3 spans 14 residues. The germline CDR1 and CDR2 sequences are MGHRA and YSYEKL. The V and J ends lost 4 bases and 7 bases, in that order; junction bases with no gene match: 7.

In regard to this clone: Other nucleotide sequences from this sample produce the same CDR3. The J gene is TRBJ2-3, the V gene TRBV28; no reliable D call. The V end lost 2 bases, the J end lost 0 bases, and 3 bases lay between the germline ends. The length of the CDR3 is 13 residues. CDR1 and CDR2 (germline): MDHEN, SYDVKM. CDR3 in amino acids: CASSLTSTDTQYF. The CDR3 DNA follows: TGTGCCAGCAGTTTAACTAGCACAGATACGCAGTATTTT.

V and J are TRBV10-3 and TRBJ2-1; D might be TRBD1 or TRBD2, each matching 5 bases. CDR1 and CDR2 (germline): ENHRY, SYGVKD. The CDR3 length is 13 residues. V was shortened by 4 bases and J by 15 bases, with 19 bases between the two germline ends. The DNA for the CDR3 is TGTGCCATCAGTGGGGGCGGCGGGTTTAGGGCGTTCTTC. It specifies CAISGGGGFRAFF.

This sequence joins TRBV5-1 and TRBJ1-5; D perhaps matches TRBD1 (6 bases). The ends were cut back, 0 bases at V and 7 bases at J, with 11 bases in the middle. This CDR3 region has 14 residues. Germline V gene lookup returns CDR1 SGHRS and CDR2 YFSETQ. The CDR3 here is CASSLAGGGQPQHF. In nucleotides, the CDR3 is TGCGCCAGCAGCTTGGCCGGGGGGGGCCAGCCCCAGCATTTT.

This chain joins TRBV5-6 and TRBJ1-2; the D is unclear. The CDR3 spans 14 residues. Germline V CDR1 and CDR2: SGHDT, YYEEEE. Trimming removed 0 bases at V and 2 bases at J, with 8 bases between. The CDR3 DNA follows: TGTGCCAGCAGCTTGGCAGGCCTGAACTATGGCTACACCTTC. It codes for CASSLAGLNYGYTF.

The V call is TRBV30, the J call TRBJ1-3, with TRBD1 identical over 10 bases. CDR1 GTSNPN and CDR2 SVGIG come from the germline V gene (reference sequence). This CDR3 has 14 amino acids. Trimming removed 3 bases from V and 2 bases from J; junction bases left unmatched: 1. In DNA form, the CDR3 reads TGTGCCTGGAGAGGACAGGGGGCTGGAAACACCATATATTTT. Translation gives CAWRGQGAGNTIYF.

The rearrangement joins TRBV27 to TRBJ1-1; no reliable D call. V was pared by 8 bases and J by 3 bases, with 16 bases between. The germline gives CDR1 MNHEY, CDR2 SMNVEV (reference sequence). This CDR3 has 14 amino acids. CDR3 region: CASQIKARYTEAFF. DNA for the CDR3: TGTGCCAGCCAAATTAAGGCACGGTACACTGAAGCTTTCTTT.